This T cell receptor beta chain was captured by sequencing in a study of response to subunit inactivated influenza vaccine. TCRdb re-called the RT-PCR reads through MiXCR, storing one row per CDR3 protein. The sample lists about 700,000 distinct CDR3 sequences; approximately 13% were seen once. Sequencing was performed on PBMCs from blood, taken 14 to 15 days before vaccination. This clonotype originated in a man aged 50-60 years who received an inactivated influenza vaccine.

The CDR3 DNA sequence: TGCGCCAGCAGCTCCCGGTGGCAGACTTACGAGCAGTACTTC. It yields the protein CASSSRWQTYEQYF. The V gene is TRBV5-1, the J gene TRBJ2-7, with D uncertain. V was pared by 3 bases and J by 4 bases, with 14 bases between. The CDR3 covers 14 residues. CDR1 is SGHRS, CDR2 YFSETQ, per germline.